This T cell receptor (beta chain) was found in a study of beta chain features in type 1 diabetes. Overall study context: The study found patients and healthy donors alike in age, gender and cell yields.

Study observations and caveats: Insertions were fewer and deletions more numerous at VDJ junctions in type 1 diabetes patients. Shorter templates might be favored by PCR, and equally so in patients and in controls. Shortening of TCRB CDR3s, moderate but significant, appeared in all four CD4+ subsets of Type 1 diabetes patients. TCRB repertoires of naive, central memory and Treg cells appeared more similar among patients than among healthy donors.

Every isolated RNA sample was fully reverse transcribed, so sequencing captured expressed TCRB transcripts. Repertoires were generated with immunoSEQ multiplex PCR, while TCRdb's copy carries only in-frame clones and drops some. The sample records some 350,000 clones, over 8.5% being singletons. Comment on this clone: Antigen: not known. This same CDR3 is encoded by further DNA sequences in the sample.

Trimming at V came to 10 bases and at J to 5 bases, leaving 4 bases not matched to a gene. The CDR3 sequence is 13 residues long. Germline V gives CDR1 ENHRY, CDR2 SYGVKD. The rearrangement links TRBV10-3 to TRBJ2-2; TRBD1 aligns across 10 bases. The sequenced material came from central memory CD4+ T cells from blood. This TCR was sampled from a man aged 30 to 39 with type 1 diabetes. The CDR3 bases are TGTGCCACGAGACAGGGGGCAACCGGGGAGCTGTTTTTT. As protein: CATRQGATGELFF.